This T cell receptor beta chain derives from a study of cytomegalovirus exposure and HLA in healthy donors. Study-wide points: Reported performance of the classifier showed diagnosis of cytomegalovirus status with high specificity and sensitivity.

Germline V gene data show CDR1 as SGHTA and CDR2 as FQGNSA. This CDR3 comprises 15 residues. The V end lost 1 base, the J end lost 3 bases, and 13 bases lay between the germline ends. About this clone itself: Antigen unknown.

The primer mix had 60 Vbeta and 13 Jbeta primers. The table came from immunoSEQ multiplex PCR; TCRdb's copy has only in-frame clones and leaves some out. Of about 93,000 clones detected, around 80% appear once; the ten largest clones hold 0.5% to 0.65%. This sequence joins TRBV7-2 and TRBJ2-7, with TRBD1 as a possible D gene (5 bases). Sequenced material: PBMCs. This TCR was sampled from a man aged 30 to 45 in good health and CMV-seronegative. Written as DNA, the CDR3 is TGTGCCAGCAGCTTAGGGCAGGGAAGGAACTACGAGCAGTACTTC. Translation: CASSLGQGRNYEQYF.